Below are 21 T cell receptor beta chains sequenced from a single sample in a study of human T cells and chemical hapten exposure. Time point noted: pre-sensitization, week 0. Described treatment: therapeutic diphenylcyclopropenone sensitization with weekly scalp DPC. MiXCR, run by TCRdb on the RACE reads, gives a single entry per CDR3 protein. The sample has about 40,000 distinct CDR3 sequences; over 9.5% are singletons. This sample comprised whole blood, obtained in connection with sensitization to the hapten diphenylcyclopropenone (DPC). These TCRs come from a man aged 25 to 40 with alopecia areata. Some clones in this sample may be carry-over from other donors' samples.

The table lists this clonotype with many counts. The chain uses TRBV7-9 and TRBJ1-6, with 9 bases matching TRBD1. CDR3 length: 16 amino acids. The trim removed 5 bases at V and 8 bases at J, leaving 10 bases unmatched. Germline V gene sequence: CDR1 SEHNR, CDR2 FQNEAQ (reference sequence). In nucleotides, the CDR3 is TGTGCCAGCAGCCGGGGACAGGGCATGGGGGATTCACCCCTCCACTTT. Its protein product is CASSRGQGMGDSPLHF.

There are a few counts of this clonotype. This sequence joins TRBV9 and TRBJ2-7; TRBD1 matches 7 bases. Germline lookup yields CDR1 SGDLS and CDR2 YYNGEE. The V gene end was trimmed by 0 bases and the J gene end by 5 bases; junction bases not matched to a gene: 2. The CDR3 loop spans 13 amino acids. CDR3 nucleotide sequence: TGTGCCAGCAGCGTAGGACAGGGCGACGAGCAGTACGTC. It is translated as CASSVGQGDEQYV.

V and J are TRBV12-3 or TRBV12-4 and TRBJ1-2; D gene ambiguous. Between the trimmed V and J ends, which lost 3 bases and 7 bases, there was a span of 15 bases. This CDR3 comprises 14 residues. In DNA, the CDR3 is TGTGCCAGCAGTTTCGGTCAGGCCGGGAGTGGCTACACCTTC. Translation: CASSFGQAGSGYTF.

There are many counts of this clonotype. The chain has TRBV7-3 and TRBJ2-2; D unresolved. Germline assignment: CDR1 SGHTA and CDR2 FQGTGA. Trimming took 6 bases from V and 3 from J, leaving 5 bases between them. The CDR3 contains 12 residues. In nucleotides, the CDR3 is TGTGCCAGCAGGCTCGACACCGGGGAGCTGTTTTTT. As protein: CASRLDTGELFF.

This clonotype was seen at least ten times. The V call is TRBV12-3 or TRBV12-4, the J call TRBJ1-5; D is unresolved. The CDR3 sequence is 15 residues long. V was shortened by 3 bases and J by 1 base, with 10 bases between the two germline ends. The CDR3 here is CASSFRGGSNQPQHF. CDR3 DNA sequence: TGTGCCAGCAGTTTCCGGGGAGGGAGCAATCAGCCCCAGCATTTT.

This clonotype was seen many times. The chain couples TRBV7-2 to TRBJ2-4; D gene unclear. CDR3 length: 14 amino acids. The V and J ends lost 3 bases and 0 bases respectively, with 6 bases between them. In germline, CDR1 is SGHTA, CDR2 FQGNSA. CDR3 in amino acids: CASSFGGAKNIQYF. The CDR3 DNA is TGTGCCAGCAGCTTCGGCGGAGCCAAAAACATTCAGTACTTC.

The table lists this clonotype with many counts. The rearrangement joins TRBV18 to TRBJ1-1, with a tentative D call TRBD1 (5 bases). Germline CDR1 reads KGHSH; CDR2 reads LQKENI. Trimming removed 6 bases from V and 2 bases from J, with 19 bases in between. The CDR3 runs 16 residues. The CDR3: CASSPAAGQTNTEAFF. Written as DNA, the CDR3 is TGTGCCAGCTCCCCAGCGGCCGGACAAACTAACACTGAAGCTTTCTTT.

This clonotype was observed at least ten times. CDR3 in amino acids: CASSGGRTTDTQYF. DNA for the CDR3: TGTGCCAGCAGTGGCGGCAGAACAACAGATACGCAGTATTTT. This chain joins TRBV2 and TRBJ2-3; D ambiguous. V gave up 4 bases and J gave up 3 bases, with 11 bases separating them. CDR3 length: 14 residues. Germline CDR1 SNHLY, CDR2 FYNNEI.

This clonotype was seen repeatedly, ten times or more. This chain links TRBV29-1 with TRBJ1-2; D is uncertain. Germline V gives CDR1 SQVTM, CDR2 ANQGSEA. Trimming shortened V by 7 bases and J by 4 bases, and 13 bases separated the two germline ends. The CDR3 has 12 amino acids. The CDR3 reads CSAVTGGYGYTF. For the CDR3, the DNA is TGCAGCGCCGTAACGGGAGGCTATGGCTACACCTTC.

This clonotype has just a few counts. The chain is built from TRBV21-1 and TRBJ2-1; the table's D call TRBD1 went unverified against the DNA. TRBV21-1 is a listed pseudogene. This CDR3 has 18 amino acids. CDR3 amino acids: CASSKLIKQGNTYNEQFF. The CDR3 nucleotides read TGTGCCAGCAGCAAATTAATAAAACAGGGAAACACCTACAATGAGCAGTTCTTC.

J is TRBJ2-7 and V is TRBV18; D may correspond to TRBD1 or TRBD2 (6 bases each). The V gene's germline CDR1 is KGHSH and CDR2 LQKENI. With 4 bases removed from V and 3 bases from J, the gap between germline ends came to 19 bases. CDR3 length: 16 amino acids. The CDR3 reads CASSLKVQGLFYEQYF. The CDR3 nucleotides are TGTGCCAGCTCACTCAAGGTACAGGGACTTTTCTACGAGCAGTACTTC. The variable domain in full, with the rest retrieved from reference TRBV18 and TRBJ2-7, is NAGVMQNPRHLVRRRGQEARLRCSPMKGHSHVYWYRQLPEEGLKFMVYLQKENIIDESGMPKERFSAEFPKEGPSILRIQQVVRGDSAAYFCASSLKVQGLFYEQYFGPGTRLTVT.

The chain links TRBV12-3 or TRBV12-4 to TRBJ2-1; D unresolved. The ends were cut back, 10 bases at V and 3 bases at J, with 13 bases in the middle. This CDR3 has 13 residues. The CDR3 DNA reads TGTGCCACCACGAGCCCCAACTACAATGAGCAGTTCTTC. This translates into CATTSPNYNEQFF.

The CDR3 loop reads CATSSRQGFDMDTEAFF. CDR3 bases: TGTGCCACCAGCAGTCGACAGGGGTTCGATATGGACACTGAAGCTTTCTTT. The rearrangement joins TRBV15 to TRBJ1-1; 8 positions match TRBD1. CDR1 LNHNV and CDR2 YYDKDF come from the germline V gene (reference sequence). The CDR3 is 17 residues long. The V segment lost 3 bases and the J segment 3 bases; nucleotides outside the gene matches: 12.

This clonotype was detected many times. The chain combines TRBV7-8 with TRBJ2-7, with 11 bases lining up with TRBD2. The V gene's germline CDR1 is SGHVS and CDR2 FQNEAQ. The CDR3 runs to 15 residues. The V segment lost 4 bases and the J segment 5 bases; nucleotides outside the gene matches: 7. The CDR3 here is CASSYRLAGSDEQYF. The CDR3 DNA reads TGTGCCAGCAGCTACAGACTAGCGGGGTCGGACGAGCAGTACTTC.

The chain is built from TRBV20-1 and TRBJ2-5, with TRBD2 identical over 10 bases. This CDR3 is built from 14 residues. V gave up 4 bases and J gave up 2 bases; unmatched junction bases: 4. Germline V gene data show CDR1 as DFQATT and CDR2 as SNEGSKA (reference sequence). The CDR3 protein is CSAKRTSGQETQYF. Written as DNA, the CDR3 is TGCAGTGCTAAGCGGACTAGCGGACAAGAGACCCAGTACTTC.

This chain links TRBV3-1 with TRBJ2-2, with 10 bases that match TRBD2. Germline V gives CDR1 LGHDT, CDR2 YNNKEL (reference sequence). With V trimmed by 0 bases and J by 6 bases, 4 bases remained unmatched. The CDR3 is 16 residues long. CDR3 nucleotide sequence: TGTGCCAGCAGCCAAGATCTAGCGGGAGTATCCGGGGAGCTGTTTTTT. Amino acid sequence: CASSQDLAGVSGELFF.

This clonotype was observed at least ten times. The V and J genes are TRBV6-1 and TRBJ1-5; D is uncertain. Germline CDR1 MNHNS, CDR2 SASEGT. The CDR3 extends over 20 amino acids. The V gene lost 1 base and the J gene lost 0 bases, with 22 bases spanning the gap. CDR3: CASSEVPLGPEPNSNQPQHF. The DNA for the CDR3 is TGTGCCAGCAGTGAAGTGCCGCTAGGGCCTGAACCCAATAGCAATCAGCCCCAGCATTTT.

This clonotype has more than one count but fewer than ten. The V and J genes are TRBV5-1 and TRBJ1-2, with D perhaps TRBD1 (5 bases). Germline CDR1 SGHRS, CDR2 YFSETQ. The CDR3 loop spans 13 amino acids. The V end was cut by 0 bases, the J end by 4 bases, with 7 bases between. CDR3: CASSLGDSYGYTF. DNA of the CDR3: TGCGCCAGCAGCTTGGGAGACAGCTATGGCTACACCTTC.

This clonotype was found many times. CDR3 in amino acids: CASSHQLTGGGEQFF. DNA of the CDR3: TGTGCCAGCAGCCACCAGCTGACTGGCGGGGGGGAGCAGTTCTTC. The rearrangement links TRBV9 to TRBJ2-1; 8 bases are a match to TRBD2. Germline V lookup: CDR1 SGDLS, CDR2 YYNGEE. There are 15 residues in the CDR3. The V and J ends lost 4 bases and 10 bases, in that order; junction bases with no gene match: 13.

A remark on this clonotype: This may arise from a read error, as a much more abundant clone is one base away. The final CDR3 position lacks the conserved phenylalanine or tryptophan, pointing to a likely read error. The CDR3 DNA reads as TGCAGTGCTACACCAACAATGACAGCATATGTAACTGAAGCTTTCATT. Encoded protein: CSATPTMTAYVTEAFI. The V gene is TRBV20-1, the J gene TRBJ1-1, with D maybe TRBD1 (5 bases). There are 16 residues in the CDR3. Germline-derived CDR1 and CDR2 are DFQATT and SNEGSKA (reference sequence). The germline V and J ends were trimmed by 4 bases and 5 bases, with 23 bases remaining between them.

This clonotype was observed at least ten times. The chain carries TRBV7-7 and TRBJ2-1, with 10 bases lining up with TRBD2. This CDR3 has 15 residues. The junction had 6 bases not matched to a gene; V was cut back by 5 bases and J by 5 bases. The germline V gene encodes CDR1 SSHAT and CDR2 FNYEAQ (reference sequence). The CDR3 sequence: CASSPGTSVNNEQFF. CDR3 bases: TGTGCCAGCAGCCCCGGGACTAGCGTGAACAATGAGCAGTTCTTC.